The 28 T cell receptor beta chains in this list originate from one sample, sequenced in a study of T cells in Graves' hyperthyroidism and ophthalmopathy (dated by TCRdb to between 2017 and 2020). The library was generated by multiplex PCR. TCRdb shows the sequencer as Illumina HiSeq 2000. Amplification of TCR beta CDR3 regions was carried out from RNA transcripts. A first-round RT-PCR of the TCR CDR3 used the HTBI primer set with the Qiagen OneStep RT-PCR kit. The public reads were quality trimmed at Q25 with fastp and then assembled into clones with MiXCR by TCRdb, keeping productive beta chains. Each CDR3 protein appears once, grouped with its most common genes and DNA. The sample has 300,000 to 400,000 distinct CDR3 sequences on record, 15% to 20% of them singletons. Of the sample, approximately 49% falls within the top ten clones. Sample: blood. The receptors stem from a woman in her 50s with Graves' hyperthyroidism.

The table lists this clonotype with a few counts. This chain joins TRBV15 and TRBJ1-1, with TRBD1 matching over 7 bases. The J segment lost 0 bases and the V segment lost 6 bases, leaving 13 bases of the junction unmatched. Germline CDR1 LNHNV, CDR2 YYDKDF (reference sequence). This CDR3 comprises 17 residues. This CDR3 reads CATRPRTGATMNTEAFF. The CDR3 region has the DNA TGTGCCACCAGGCCGCGGACAGGAGCCACCATGAACACTGAAGCTTTCTTT.

Many counts were recorded for this clonotype. V is TRBV5-1 and J is TRBJ2-2, with D unresolved. Per the germline V gene, CDR1 is SGHRS and CDR2 is YFSETQ. The length of the CDR3 is 12 residues. Trimming stripped 4 bases from V and 5 bases from J, with 6 bases between. Here the CDR3 DNA reads TGCGCCAGCAGCACCCAAACCGGGGAGCTGTTTTTT. It specifies CASSTQTGELFF.

The V and J genes are TRBV5-5 and TRBJ2-7; tentatively, D is TRBD1 (5 bases). CDR1 and CDR2 from the germline V gene are SGHKS and YYEKEE (reference sequence). The V end was cut by 2 bases, the J end by 5 bases, with 17 bases between. The CDR3 has 15 residues. The DNA for the CDR3 is TGTGCCAGCAGCTTTGGAAACAGGTTAACGAACGAGCAGTACGTC. It specifies CASSFGNRLTNEQYV.

In its sample, this clonotype was seen many times. The rearrangement joins TRBV7-3 to TRBJ2-3; the D gene is possibly TRBD2 (6 bases). Trimming took off 5 bases at V and 2 bases at J, with 11 bases between the two ends. CDR3 length: 14 amino acids. Germline CDR1 is SGHTA and CDR2 is FQGTGA. DNA for the CDR3: TGTGCCAGCAGCCGTGGGACTTCCACAGATACGCAGTATTTT. It specifies CASSRGTSTDTQYF.

The chain joins TRBV6-1 to TRBJ1-1, with 11 bases fitting TRBD1. The germline V gene encodes CDR1 MNHNS and CDR2 SASEGT. V shed 6 bases and J 4 bases; nucleotides not matched to a gene: 10. This CDR3 is built from 16 residues. The chain's CDR3 is CASSLWTGGSGTEAFF. The CDR3, as DNA: TGTGCCAGCAGCCTCTGGACAGGGGGCTCCGGCACTGAAGCTTTCTTT.

The chain combines TRBV29-1 with TRBJ1-2, with TRBD1 matching over 11 bases. CDR1 and CDR2 from the germline V gene are SQVTM and ANQGSEA. J was trimmed by 2 bases and V by 3 bases; bases with no gene match: 8. The length of the CDR3 is 16 residues. CDR3 DNA sequence: TGCAGCGTTGACTCTCCCGGGACAGGGGGAAACTATGGCTACACCTTC. It translates to CSVDSPGTGGNYGYTF.

This chain uses TRBV5-6 with TRBJ2-3, with 12 bases matching TRBD2. CDR3 size: 17 residues. Germline CDR1 and CDR2: SGHDT and YYEEEE. Trimming at V came to 0 bases and at J to 2 bases, leaving 4 bases not matched to a gene. This CDR3 reads CASSLVLAGGFTDTQYF. The CDR3 region has the DNA TGTGCCAGCAGCTTGGTTCTAGCGGGAGGGTTCACAGATACGCAGTATTTT.

This clonotype was found many times. The chain recombines TRBV2 with TRBJ1-5; no firm D call. V lost 5 bases and J 3 bases, leaving 5 bases between the germline ends. The length of the CDR3 is 12 residues. CDR1 and CDR2 (germline): SNHLY, FYNNEI. The CDR3 sequence: CASSSDNQPQHF. In DNA, the CDR3 is TGTGCCAGCAGTTCGGACAATCAGCCCCAGCATTTT.

As concerns this clonotype: At one end the junction does not follow the germline gene, possibly because of a read error. The chain uses TRBV7-8 and TRBJ2-2; no clear D. CDR1 and CDR2 from the germline V gene are SGHVS and FQNEAQ. The CDR3 spans 12 residues. CDR3 DNA: TGTGCCGGCAGCTTACCTGACGGGGAGCTGTTTTTT. Encoded protein: CAGSLPDGELFF.

This clonotype was seen repeatedly, ten times or more. The chain is built from TRBV2 and TRBJ2-5, with D perhaps TRBD2 (5 bases). CDR3 length: 14 amino acids. Trimming left V 6 bases short and J 1 base short, with 12 bases between. CDR1 SNHLY and CDR2 FYNNEI come from the germline V gene. The CDR3 loop is CASSLLVPQETQYF. The CDR3 coding sequence is TGTGCCAGCAGCTTACTAGTCCCCCAAGAGACCCAGTACTTC.

The CDR3 region is CASSQAFGGSSGNTIYF. The CDR3 DNA is TGTGCCAGCAGCCAAGCTTTCGGCGGAAGCTCTGGAAACACCATATATTTT. The chain uses TRBV4-2 and TRBJ1-3, with D uncertain. The CDR3 is made up of 17 amino acids. In germline, CDR1 is LGHNA, CDR2 YNFKEQ. Trimming stripped 1 base from V and 0 bases from J, with 13 bases between.

This clonotype appeared many times. The V gene is TRBV6-9, the J gene TRBJ2-7, with D tentatively TRBD1 (6 bases). The ends were cut back, 2 bases at V and 2 bases at J, with 16 bases in the middle. Germline V lookup: CDR1 MNHGY, CDR2 SVAAGI. The CDR3 is made up of 16 amino acids. The CDR3 DNA follows: TGTGCCAGCAGTTATATCGTAGACACAGGGACCTACGAGCAGTACGTC. It translates to CASSYIVDTGTYEQYV.

This clonotype was detected a few times. This rearrangement joins TRBV6-1 to TRBJ1-4; D is possibly TRBD1 (6 bases). The V gene's germline CDR1 is MNHNS and CDR2 SASEGT. The CDR3 spans 13 residues. The V and J ends lost 6 bases and 6 bases respectively, with 11 bases between them. For the CDR3, the DNA is TGTGCCAGCAGCCCGACAGGAGATGAAAAACTGTTTTTT. This codes for CASSPTGDEKLFF.

The chain is built from TRBV6-1 and TRBJ2-3; 10 nucleotides align to TRBD2. The CDR3 spans 17 residues. Germline-derived CDR1 and CDR2 are MNHNS and SASEGT. J lost 6 bases, V lost 1 base, and 10 bases had no gene match. CDR3 coding DNA: TGTGCCAGCAGTGAAGGTCCTAGCGGGGGCCTAGTGGATACGCAGTATTTT. Its protein product is CASSEGPSGGLVDTQYF.

This clonotype occurred once. The rearrangement links TRBV4-1 to TRBJ2-2, with unresolved D. Trimming removed 1 base at V and 8 bases at J, with 8 bases between. The CDR3 covers 13 residues. CDR1 is MGHRA, CDR2 YSYEKL, per germline. CDR3 coding DNA: TGCGCCAGCAGCCAAGGATTGGAAGGGGAGCTGTTTTTT. This sequence encodes CASSQGLEGELFF.

This clonotype was seen at least ten times. CDR3 amino acids: CASSLALFPGNQPQHF. CDR3 sequence (DNA): TGTGCCAGCAGCCTGGCCCTCTTCCCTGGCAATCAGCCCCAGCATTTT. V is TRBV5-5 and J is TRBJ1-5; D uncertain. The V gene lost 4 bases and the J gene lost 2 bases, with 16 bases spanning the gap. The CDR3 is 16 amino acids. Germline lookup yields CDR1 SGHKS and CDR2 YYEKEE (reference sequence). Full variable domain (rest looked up from reference TRBV5-5 and TRBJ1-5): DAGVTQSPTHLIKTRGQQVTLRCSPISGHKSVSWYQQVLGQGPQFIFQYYEKEERGRGNFPDRFSARQFPNYSSELNVNALLLGDSALYLCASSLALFPGNQPQHFGDGTRLSIL.

The table lists this clonotype with a few counts. This chain uses TRBV6-5 with TRBJ2-5, with TRBD2 as a possible D gene (6 bases). Trimming left V 0 bases short and J 2 bases short, with 19 bases between. This CDR3 is 18 amino acids long. Germline V lookup: CDR1 MNHEY, CDR2 SVGAGI. Here the CDR3 DNA reads TGTGCCAGCAGTTACTCATTCCGGGACTGGCAGAAACAAGAGACCCAGTACTTC. This encodes CASSYSFRDWQKQETQYF.

As for this clonotype: At one of its ends the junction is not consistent with the germline gene, which may arise from a read error. This chain joins TRBV20-1 and TRBJ2-2; D is unclear. This CDR3 is built from 14 residues. Germline V gives CDR1 DFQATT, CDR2 SNEGSKA (reference sequence). CDR3 DNA: TGCAGTTCTAGGACGGATACTAACACCGGGGAGCTGTTTTTT. Residues: CSSRTDTNTGELFF.

This clonotype has a count of ten or more. V is TRBV20-1 and J is TRBJ1-2; 8 bases line up with TRBD1. Per the germline V gene, CDR1 is DFQATT and CDR2 is SNEGSKA (reference sequence). The V gene end was trimmed by 2 bases and the J gene end by 0 bases; junction bases not matched to a gene: 11. CDR3 length equals 17 residues. The CDR3 region is CSARIGQGGPTNYGYTF. The CDR3 DNA reads TGCAGTGCTAGAATAGGACAGGGAGGACCTACTAACTATGGCTACACCTTC.

Details on this clonotype: One end of the junction is discordant with germline, which a read error may explain. The chain has TRBV20-1 and TRBJ1-2; TRBD1 might be the D (6 bases). The V gene's germline CDR1 is DFQATT and CDR2 SNEGSKA (reference sequence). The CDR3 spans 12 residues. In DNA, the CDR3 is TGCAGTGCTAGCTGGGGGGCGGATGGCTGCACCTTC. It codes for CSASWGADGCTF.

Ten or more counts support this clonotype. The chain couples TRBV3-1 to TRBJ1-1; D is undetermined. The V and J ends lost 0 bases and 5 bases respectively, with 7 bases between them. The CDR3 extends over 13 amino acids. Germline lookup yields CDR1 LGHDT and CDR2 YNNKEL (reference sequence). CDR3 amino acids: CASSQEGGTEAFF. The DNA of the CDR3 is TGTGCCAGCAGCCAAGAAGGTGGGACTGAAGCTTTCTTT.

Details on this clonotype: Since a much larger clone is just one base distant, this may be a read error. The rearrangement uses TRBV3-1 and TRBJ2-1; D might be TRBD2 (6 bases). CDR1 LGHDT and CDR2 YNNKEL come from the germline V gene (reference sequence). The CDR3 totals 16 residues. V lost 0 bases and J lost 3, with 12 bases in between. The CDR3 DNA reads TGTGCCAGCAGCCAAGAAAGGGCGGGGTTCTACAATGAGCAGTTCTTC. As protein: CASSQERAGFYNEQFF.

This clonotype was counted only a few times. The chain uses TRBV7-9 and TRBJ1-1; D is possibly TRBD1 (6 bases). The CDR3 loop spans 14 amino acids. Germline loops: CDR1 SEHNR, CDR2 FQNEAQ (reference sequence). Trimming removed 4 bases at V and 4 bases at J, with 13 bases between. CDR3: CASSSPGGSTEAFF. The DNA for the CDR3 is TGTGCCAGCAGCTCTCCGGGGGGCAGCACTGAAGCTTTCTTT.

In this sample, this clonotype turned up once. The chain links TRBV11-2 to TRBJ1-1; no clear D. The CDR3 extends over 15 amino acids. Germline loops: CDR1 SGHAT, CDR2 FQNNGV. V gave up 3 bases and J gave up 1 base, with 12 bases separating them. The chain's CDR3 is CASSLSTHSNTEAFF. The CDR3 DNA reads TGTGCCAGCAGCTTGTCGACCCACTCGAACACTGAAGCTTTCTTT.

This clonotype was counted ten times or more. The gene calls are TRBV20-1 and TRBJ2-1; TRBD2 matches 10 bases. The junction had 3 bases not matched to a gene; V was cut back by 1 base and J by 3 bases. The CDR3 consists of 15 residues. Germline V gives CDR1 DFQATT, CDR2 SNEGSKA (reference sequence). CDR3 protein: CSARASGGNYNEQFF. In nucleotides, the CDR3 is TGCAGTGCTAGAGCTAGCGGGGGTAACTACAATGAGCAGTTCTTC.

This rearrangement joins TRBV3-1 to TRBJ2-2; D unclear. V was shortened by 5 bases and J by 2 bases, with 15 bases between the two germline ends. Germline V gives CDR1 LGHDT, CDR2 YNNKEL (reference sequence). This CDR3 region has 16 residues. CDR3 nucleotides: TGTGCCAGCAGCGTGGGTCAAGAACATAACACCGGGGAGCTGTTTTTT. It codes for CASSVGQEHNTGELFF.

This clonotype was seen ten or more times. V usage is TRBV12-3 or TRBV12-4 and J usage is TRBJ2-7; D unresolved. This CDR3 spans 14 amino acids. Trimming removed 1 base at V and 3 bases at J, with 10 bases between. The CDR3 DNA reads as TGTGCCAGCAGTTTAGGGGGAAGCTTCTACGAGCAGTACTTC. This codes for CASSLGGSFYEQYF.

The table lists this clonotype with many counts. The chain employs TRBV6-1 and TRBJ2-3, with TRBD2 matching 9 bases. CDR3 size: 15 residues. V dropped 9 bases and J dropped 6; count of bases not matched to a gene: 13. CDR1 is MNHNS, CDR2 SASEGT, per germline. CDR3 in amino acids: CASGRLAEARDTQYF. CDR3 DNA: TGTGCCAGTGGAAGACTAGCGGAGGCACGGGATACGCAGTATTTT.